This T cell receptor (beta chain) was sequenced for a study of T-cell reconstitution after alpha-beta-depleted transplantation in children. The germline V gene encodes CDR1 MNHEY and CDR2 SMNVEV (reference sequence). V lost 2 bases to trimming and J lost 3 bases; unmatched junction nucleotides: 7. This CDR3 has 16 residues. It was with unique molecular identifiers that the TCRbeta library was prepared. One entry per CDR3 protein results from TCRdb running MiXCR on the PCR reads. This table holds some 400,000 distinct CDR3 sequences, roughly 21% found once. This clonotype showed up just a few times. Sequenced here: PBMCs from the stem cell graft donor, sampled from the stem cell graft. This chain uses TRBV27 with TRBJ2-7; 10 bases are shared with TRBD2. The TCR originated in a human donor who donated a stem cell graft to a child with acute myeloid leukemia. The CDR3 DNA reads as TGTGCCAGCAGTTTAGCACTAGCGGGACCCCACTACGAGCAGTACTTC. This codes for CASSLALAGPHYEQYF.